This entry describes one T cell receptor (beta chain). Its antigen remains unknown. This sample is part of a study of cytotoxic CD8 clonotypes in ibrutinib-treated CLL. For the study at large: The study included about a dozen relapsed/refractory and under 16 treatment-naive patients; about 18 had IGHV unmutated disease. Study outcomes and limitations: Clonotypes that were public were uncommon, and they contracted or stayed stable on treatment. Clonality (at baseline) was higher than in age-matched healthy donors and tracked circulating CD8+ T-cell counts. Clonality grew at ibrutinib response; at progression, it decreased back toward baseline.

CDR1 is SEHNR and CDR2 is FQNEAQ in the germline V gene (reference sequence). Trimming at V came to 6 bases and at J to 3 bases, leaving 4 bases not matched to a gene. The CDR3 loop spans 15 amino acids. The protocol was immunoSEQ multiplex PCR, while the TCRdb copy is restricted to in-frame clones and leaves out a portion. The sample lists 150,000 or so clones; around 80% were seen once. The sequences come from PBMCs, collected after 12 months of ibrutinib treatment. This receptor was taken from a human donor with chronic lymphocytic leukemia. V and J are TRBV7-9 and TRBJ2-7, with 14 bases matching TRBD2. The CDR3 spells CASSPGLAGGYEQYF. The CDR3 DNA is TGTGCCAGCAGTCCTGGACTAGCGGGAGGCTACGAGCAGTACTTC.